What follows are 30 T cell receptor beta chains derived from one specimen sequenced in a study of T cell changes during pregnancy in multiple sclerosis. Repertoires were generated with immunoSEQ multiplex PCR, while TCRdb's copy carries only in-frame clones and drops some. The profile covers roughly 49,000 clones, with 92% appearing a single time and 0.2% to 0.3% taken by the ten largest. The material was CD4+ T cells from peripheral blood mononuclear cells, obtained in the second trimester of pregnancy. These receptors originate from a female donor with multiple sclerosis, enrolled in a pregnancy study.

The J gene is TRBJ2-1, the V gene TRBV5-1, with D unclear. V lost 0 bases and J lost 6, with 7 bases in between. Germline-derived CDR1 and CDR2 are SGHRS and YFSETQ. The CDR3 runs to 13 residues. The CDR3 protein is CASSLGLGNEQFF. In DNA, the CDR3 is TGCGCCAGCAGCTTGGGCCTCGGCAATGAGCAGTTCTTC. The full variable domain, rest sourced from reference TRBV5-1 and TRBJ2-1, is KAGVTQTPRYLIKTRGQQVTLSCSPISGHRSVSWYQQTPGQGLQFLFEYFSETQRNKGNFPGRFSGRQFSNSRSEMNVSTLELGDSALYLCASSLGLGNEQFFGPGTRLTVL.

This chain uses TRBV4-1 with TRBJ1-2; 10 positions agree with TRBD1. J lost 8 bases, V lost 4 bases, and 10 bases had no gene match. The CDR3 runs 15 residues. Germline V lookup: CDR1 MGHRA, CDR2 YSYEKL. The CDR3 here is CASSRPGTGVKGYTF. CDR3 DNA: TGCGCCAGCAGCCGGCCCGGGACAGGGGTAAAGGGCTACACCTTC.

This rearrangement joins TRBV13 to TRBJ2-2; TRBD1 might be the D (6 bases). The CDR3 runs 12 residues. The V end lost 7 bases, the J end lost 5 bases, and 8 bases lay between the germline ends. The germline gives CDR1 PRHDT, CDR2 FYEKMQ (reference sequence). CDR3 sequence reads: CASNRGTGELFF. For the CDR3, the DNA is TGTGCCAGCAATAGGGGGACCGGGGAGCTGTTTTTT.

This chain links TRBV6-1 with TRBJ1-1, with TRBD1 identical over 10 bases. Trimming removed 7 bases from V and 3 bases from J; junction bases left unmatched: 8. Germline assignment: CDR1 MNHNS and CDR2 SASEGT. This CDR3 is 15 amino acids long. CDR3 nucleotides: TGTGCCAGCACCCCGGGACAGGGGACGGACACTGAAGCTTTCTTT. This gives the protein CASTPGQGTDTEAFF.

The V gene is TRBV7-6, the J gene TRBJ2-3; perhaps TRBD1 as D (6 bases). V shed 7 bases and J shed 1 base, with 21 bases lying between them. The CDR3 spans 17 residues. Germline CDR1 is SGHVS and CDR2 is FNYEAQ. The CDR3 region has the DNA TGTGCCAGCACCCAAGTCGGCTCAGGGGCTGGCACAGATACGCAGTATTTT. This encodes CASTQVGSGAGTDTQYF.

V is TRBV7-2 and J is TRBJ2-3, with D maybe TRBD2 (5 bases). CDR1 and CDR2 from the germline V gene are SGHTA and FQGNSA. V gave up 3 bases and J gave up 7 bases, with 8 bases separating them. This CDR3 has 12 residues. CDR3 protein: CASSFGSNTQYF. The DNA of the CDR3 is TGTGCCAGCAGCTTTGGGAGCAATACGCAGTATTTT.

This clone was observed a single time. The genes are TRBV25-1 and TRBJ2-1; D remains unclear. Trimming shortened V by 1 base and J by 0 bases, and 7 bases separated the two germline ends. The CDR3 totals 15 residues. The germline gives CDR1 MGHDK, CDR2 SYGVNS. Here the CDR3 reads CASSEFSTSYNEQFF. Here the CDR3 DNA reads TGTGCCAGCAGTGAATTCAGTACCTCCTACAATGAGCAGTTCTTC.

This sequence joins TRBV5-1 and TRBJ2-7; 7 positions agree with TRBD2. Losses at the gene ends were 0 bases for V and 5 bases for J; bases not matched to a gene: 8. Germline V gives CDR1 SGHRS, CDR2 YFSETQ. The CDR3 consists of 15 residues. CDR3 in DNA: TGCGCCAGCAGCTTGGGGGGGACTACGAGCCACGAGCAGTACTTC. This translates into CASSLGGTTSHEQYF.

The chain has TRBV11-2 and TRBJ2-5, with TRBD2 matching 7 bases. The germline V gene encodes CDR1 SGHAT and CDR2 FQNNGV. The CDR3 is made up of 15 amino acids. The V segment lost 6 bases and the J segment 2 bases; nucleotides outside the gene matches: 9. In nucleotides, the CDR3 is TGTGCCAGCAGGGGACTACGCGGTCGGCAAGAGACCCAGTACTTC. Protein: CASRGLRGRQETQYF. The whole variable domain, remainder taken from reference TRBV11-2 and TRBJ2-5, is EAGVAQSPRYKIIEKRQSVAFWCNPISGHATLYWYQQILGQGPKLLIQFQNNGVVDDSQLPKDRFSAERLKGVDSTLKIQPAKLEDSAVYLCASRGLRGRQETQYFGPGTRLLVL.

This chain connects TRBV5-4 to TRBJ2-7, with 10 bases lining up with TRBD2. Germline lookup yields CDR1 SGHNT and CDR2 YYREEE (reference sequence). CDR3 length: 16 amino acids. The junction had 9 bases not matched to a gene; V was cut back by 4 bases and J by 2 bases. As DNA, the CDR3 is TGTGCCAGCAGCCAACCACCGGGACTAGCGCCCTACGAGCAGTACTTC. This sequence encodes CASSQPPGLAPYEQYF.

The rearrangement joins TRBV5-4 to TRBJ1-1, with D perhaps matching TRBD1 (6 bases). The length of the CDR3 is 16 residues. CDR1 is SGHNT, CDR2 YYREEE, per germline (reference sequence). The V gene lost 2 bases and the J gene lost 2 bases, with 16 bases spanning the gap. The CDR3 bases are TGTGCCAGCAGCTTAGAACCGGTACAGGGAAACACTGAAGCTTTCTTT. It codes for CASSLEPVQGNTEAFF.

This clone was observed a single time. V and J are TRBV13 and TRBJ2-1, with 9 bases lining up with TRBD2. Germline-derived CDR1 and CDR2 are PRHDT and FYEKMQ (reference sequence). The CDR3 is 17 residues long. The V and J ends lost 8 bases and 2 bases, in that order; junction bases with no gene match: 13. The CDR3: CASGAGGPFDPYNEQFF. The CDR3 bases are TGTGCCAGCGGGGCGGGGGGGCCATTCGACCCCTACAATGAGCAGTTCTTC.

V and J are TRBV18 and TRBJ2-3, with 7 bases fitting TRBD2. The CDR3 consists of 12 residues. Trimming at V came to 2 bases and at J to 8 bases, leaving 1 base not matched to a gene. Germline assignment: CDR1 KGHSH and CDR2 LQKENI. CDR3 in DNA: TGTGCCAGCTCACCAACGGGGGGTACGCAGTATTTT. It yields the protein CASSPTGGTQYF.

The CDR3 region has the DNA TGCGCCAGCAGCCGGGACAGCGAAGCTTTCTTT. Its translation: CASSRDSEAFF. This chain joins TRBV5-1 and TRBJ1-1, with 7 nucleotides matching TRBD1. After removal of 4 bases from V and 8 bases from J, the junction contained 2 bases not matched to a gene. The CDR3 loop spans 11 amino acids. Germline lookup yields CDR1 SGHRS and CDR2 YFSETQ.

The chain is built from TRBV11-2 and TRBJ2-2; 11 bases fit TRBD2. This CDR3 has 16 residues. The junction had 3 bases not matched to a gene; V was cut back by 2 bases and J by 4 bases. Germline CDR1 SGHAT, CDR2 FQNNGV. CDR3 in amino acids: CASSLLSGGGTGELFF. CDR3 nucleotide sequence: TGTGCCAGCAGCTTACTTAGCGGGGGGGGCACCGGGGAGCTGTTTTTT.

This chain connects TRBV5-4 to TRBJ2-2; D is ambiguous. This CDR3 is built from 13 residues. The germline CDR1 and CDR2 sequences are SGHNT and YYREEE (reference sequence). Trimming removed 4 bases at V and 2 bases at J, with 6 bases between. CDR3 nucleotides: TGTGCCAGCAGCCCCTATAACACCGGGGAGCTGTTTTTT. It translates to CASSPYNTGELFF.

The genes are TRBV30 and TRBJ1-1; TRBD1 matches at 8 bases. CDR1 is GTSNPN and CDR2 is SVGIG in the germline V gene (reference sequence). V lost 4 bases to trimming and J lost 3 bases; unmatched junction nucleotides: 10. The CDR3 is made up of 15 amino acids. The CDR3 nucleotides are TGTGCCTGGACTCTCCCCAGGGGGCGCGACACTGAAGCTTTCTTT. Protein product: CAWTLPRGRDTEAFF.

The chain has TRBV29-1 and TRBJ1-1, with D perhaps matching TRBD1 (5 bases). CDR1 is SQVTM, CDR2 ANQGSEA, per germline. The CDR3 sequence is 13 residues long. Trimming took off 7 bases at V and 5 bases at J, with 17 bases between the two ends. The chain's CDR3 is CSARDGGGTEAFF. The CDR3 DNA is TGCAGCGCTAGGGACGGTGGGGGGACTGAAGCTTTCTTT.

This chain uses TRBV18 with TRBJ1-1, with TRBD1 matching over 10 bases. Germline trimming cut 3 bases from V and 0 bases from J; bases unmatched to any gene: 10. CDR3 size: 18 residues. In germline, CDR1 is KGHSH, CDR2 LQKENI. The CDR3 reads CASSPAPDRGLMNTEAFF. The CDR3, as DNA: TGTGCCAGCTCACCGGCTCCGGACAGGGGGTTAATGAACACTGAAGCTTTCTTT.

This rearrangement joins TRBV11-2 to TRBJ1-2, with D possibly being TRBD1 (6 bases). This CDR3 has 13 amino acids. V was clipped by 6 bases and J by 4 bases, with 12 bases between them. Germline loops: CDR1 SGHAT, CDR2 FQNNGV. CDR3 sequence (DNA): TGTGCCAGCAGAGGGGGTCTGGGCTATGGCTACACCTTC. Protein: CASRGGLGYGYTF. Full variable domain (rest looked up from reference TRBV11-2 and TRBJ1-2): EAGVAQSPRYKIIEKRQSVAFWCNPISGHATLYWYQQILGQGPKLLIQFQNNGVVDDSQLPKDRFSAERLKGVDSTLKIQPAKLEDSAVYLCASRGGLGYGYTFGSGTRLTVV.

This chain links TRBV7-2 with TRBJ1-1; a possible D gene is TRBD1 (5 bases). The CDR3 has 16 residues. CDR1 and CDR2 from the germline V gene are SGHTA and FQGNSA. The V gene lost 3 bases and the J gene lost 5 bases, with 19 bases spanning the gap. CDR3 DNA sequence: TGTGCCAGCAGCTTCTGGACACATTTGGTAGATACTGAAGCTTTCTTT. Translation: CASSFWTHLVDTEAFF.

CDR3 in amino acids: CASSPWNTEAFF. CDR3 DNA sequence: TGTGCCAGCAGCCCCTGGAACACTGAAGCTTTCTTT. This chain connects TRBV14 to TRBJ1-1; no clear D. This CDR3 has 12 residues. V gave up 4 bases and J gave up 1 base, with 4 bases separating them. The V gene's germline CDR1 is SGHDN and CDR2 FVKESK.

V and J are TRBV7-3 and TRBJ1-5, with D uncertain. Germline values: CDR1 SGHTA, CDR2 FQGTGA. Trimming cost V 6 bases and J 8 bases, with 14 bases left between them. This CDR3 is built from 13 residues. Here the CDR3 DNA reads TGTGCCAGCAGTTTGTCCCGCGGGGAGCCCCAGCATTTT. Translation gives CASSLSRGEPQHF. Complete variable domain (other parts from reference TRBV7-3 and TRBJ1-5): GAGVSQTPSNKVTEKGKYVELRCDPISGHTALYWYRQSLGQGPEFLIYFQGTGAADDSGLPNDRFFAVRPEGSVSTLKIQRTERGDSAVYLCASSLSRGEPQHFGDGTRLSIL.

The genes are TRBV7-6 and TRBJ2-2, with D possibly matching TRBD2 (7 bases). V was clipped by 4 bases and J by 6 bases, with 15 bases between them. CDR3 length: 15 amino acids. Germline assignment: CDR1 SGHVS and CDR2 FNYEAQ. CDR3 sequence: CASSSYREGAGELFF. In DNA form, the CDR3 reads TGTGCCAGCAGCTCCTACAGGGAGGGGGCCGGGGAGCTGTTTTTT. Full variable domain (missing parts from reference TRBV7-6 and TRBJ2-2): GAGVSQSPRYKVTKRGQDVALRCDPISGHVSLYWYRQALGQGPEFLTYFNYEAQQDKSGLPNDRFSAERPEGSISTLTIQRTEQRDSAMYRCASSSYREGAGELFFGEGSRLTVL.

The DNA for the CDR3 is TGTGCCAGCTCACCCGAGGGACAGGGGGCCCCTAATTCACCCCTCCACTTT. It is translated as CASSPEGQGAPNSPLHF. The chain links TRBV18 to TRBJ1-6; TRBD1 matches 12 bases. CDR3 length: 17 amino acids. Germline CDR1 KGHSH, CDR2 LQKENI. Trimming took 3 bases from V and 6 from J; bases not matched to a gene: 6.

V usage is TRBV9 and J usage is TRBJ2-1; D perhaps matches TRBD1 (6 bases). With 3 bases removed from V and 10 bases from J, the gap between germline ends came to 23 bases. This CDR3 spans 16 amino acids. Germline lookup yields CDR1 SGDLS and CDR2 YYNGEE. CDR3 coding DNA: TGTGCCAGCAGCGCCGGAGATGGTGTTGGGGGCGCCGAGCAGTTCTTC. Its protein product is CASSAGDGVGGAEQFF.

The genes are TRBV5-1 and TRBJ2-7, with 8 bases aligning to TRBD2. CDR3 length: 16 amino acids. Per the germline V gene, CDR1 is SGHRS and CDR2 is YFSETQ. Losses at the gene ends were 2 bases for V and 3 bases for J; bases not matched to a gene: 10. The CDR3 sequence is CASSFVIAGTYYEQYF. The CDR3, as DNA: TGCGCCAGCAGCTTTGTAATAGCGGGGACGTACTACGAGCAGTACTTC.

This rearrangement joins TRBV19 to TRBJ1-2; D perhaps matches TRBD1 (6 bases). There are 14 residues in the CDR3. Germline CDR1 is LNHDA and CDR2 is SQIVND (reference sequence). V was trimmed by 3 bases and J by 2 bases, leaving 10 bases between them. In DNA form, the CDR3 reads TGTGCCAGTAGTATTCGTACAGGGAACTATGGCTACACCTTC. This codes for CASSIRTGNYGYTF.

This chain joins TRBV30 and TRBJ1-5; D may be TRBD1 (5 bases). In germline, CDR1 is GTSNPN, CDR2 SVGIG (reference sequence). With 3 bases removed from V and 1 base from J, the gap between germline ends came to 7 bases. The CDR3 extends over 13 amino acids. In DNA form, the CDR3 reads TGTGCCTGGAGGACAGAGAGCAATCAGCCCCAGCATTTT. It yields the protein CAWRTESNQPQHF. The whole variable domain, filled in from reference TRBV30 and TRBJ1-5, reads SQTIHQWPATLVQPVGSPLSLECTVEGTSNPNLYWYRQAAGRGLQLLFYSVGIGQISSEVPQNLSASRPQDRQFILSSKKLLLSDSGFYLCAWRTESNQPQHFGDGTRLSIL.

CDR3 loop: CASSDPPGVAAKNIQYF. The CDR3 DNA sequence: TGCGCCAGCAGTGACCCTCCGGGGGTGGCGGCCAAAAACATTCAGTACTTC. The rearrangement uses TRBV10-2 and TRBJ2-4; D might be TRBD2 (6 bases). V was shortened by 3 bases and J by 1 base, with 16 bases between the two germline ends. CDR1 and CDR2 from the germline V gene are WSHSY and SAAADI. The CDR3 is 17 residues long.